This TCR beta chain is from a study of T cells after yellow fever vaccination (dated by TCRdb to about 2019). For context, the study as a whole: Libraries from fractions with low cell numbers were prepared with the SMART-Seq v4 Ultra Low Input RNA kit. To follow T-cell clones before and after primary and booster YFV17D yellow fever vaccination, bulk TCR alpha and beta repertoires were sequenced over time. Two healthy male donors, one aged 18 to 30 and one aged 30 to 39 years, were included in the cohort. Bulk PBMC replicates and cell subsets were isolated from blood drawn at multiple timepoints before and after both primary and secondary immunization. The research as a whole found: Compared with the primary T-cell response, the secondary T-cell response was faster but weaker, reaching its peak on day 5 rather than on day 15. Only a couple of donors were included in the study, so the extent to which the findings can be generalized is limited. A small fraction of clonotypes showed up in both the CD4 and CD8 compartments, probably as a result of convergent recombination. Computational filtering was needed because FACS-sorted repertoires could contain abundant contaminating clonotypes from the bulk population. After the booster, most clones that had expanded after primary vaccination were detected again (roughly 95% of CD4 and roughly 86% of CD8), suggesting broad maintenance of memory.

TCR cDNA was made using 5'RACE template switching, a step that added a universal primer site and unique molecular identifiers. Priming for cDNA synthesis came from both the TCR alpha and TCR beta constant segments. Library amplification involved two PCR steps, and the second step added sample barcodes and sequencing adapters. Libraries were sequenced on Illumina HiSeq 2500 (2x100 bp) or NovaSeq (2x150 bp). On the authors' methods: Reads were demultiplexed and collapsed into UMI consensus sequences with MIGEC, and V(D)J alignment was performed with MiXCR. Clonotypes responding to the vaccine were identified with edgeR on replicate PBMC samples, with the criteria of FDR below 0.01 and a log2 fold change above 5 up to day 15. Each bulk clonotype was labeled CD4 or CD8 based on which sequenced repertoire, CD4 or CD8, contained the clonotype at higher abundance. The public reads were run again by TCRdb, first through fastp at Q25 and then through MiXCR, and only productive beta chains were kept. Identical CDR3 protein sequences are pooled into one entry, listed with their most common genes and DNA. The V and J calls come from TCRdb's annotation, not from the publication. This sample gives 500,000 to 650,000 distinct CDR3 sequences in total; about 17% of them show up just once. The ten largest clones capture 17% of the sample.

The CDR3, cysteine through phenylalanine, is 14 amino acids long. Of all the DNA, just the CDR3 is kept, 42 bases in frame from base 1. Trimming removed 1 base from V and 11 bases from J, leaving 15 bases between the germline ends. The germline V gene encodes CDR1 SEHNR and CDR2 FQNEAQ (reference sequence). This clonotype has at least ten counts. The antigen it binds to is not known. No base quality information exists; no much larger clone differs at one position. The treatment or condition tag for this specimen amounts to: live attenuated yellow fever vaccine strain. Two biological replicates of bulk PBMCs were collected at each blood-draw timepoint. A standard Ficoll-Paque protocol was used to isolate PBMCs from peripheral blood. RNA was extracted with TriZol from bulk PBMCs, CD4 and CD8 fractions, and dextramer-positive and dextramer-negative fractions.

This sequence uses TRBV7-9 and TRBJ2-1; matching of 6 bases hints at TRBD2 as the D gene. The sequences come from PBMCs, collected about 5 days after the first yellow fever vaccination. The sequence derives from a man younger than 30 who received the YFV17D yellow fever vaccine. The bases are TGTGCCAGCAGCTTAGTGGGGACTCCCAACCAGCAGTTCTTC. Its protein reads: CASSLVGTPNQQFF. With all but the CDR3 taken from the reference TRBV7-9 and TRBJ2-1 genes, the full variable domain is: DTGVSQNPRHKITKRGQNVTFRCDPISEHNRLYWYRQTLGQGPEFLTYFQNEAQLEKSRLLSDRFSAERPKGSFSTLEIQRTEQGDSAMYLCASSLVGTPNQQFFGPGTRLTVL.